Sequencing of this T cell receptor (beta chain) was carried out in a study of blood T cell repertoires in COVID-19. Everyone who took part was roughly 18 to 89 years old, and they came from about two dozen US areas. Authors' data handling: Counts of nucleated cells, estimated from reference gene primer amplification, were obtained. Measured with immunoSEQ multiplex PCR; TCRdb has only the in-frame clones, and not every one. D and trimming were read from the DNA, whereas the V and J calls and clone size are those reported in that table. Of approximately 200,000 clones in the sample, 84% were seen once. This CDR3 has 14 residues. Germline-derived CDR1 and CDR2 are ENHRY and SYGVKD. The J segment lost 1 base and the V segment lost 2 bases, leaving 1 base of the junction unmatched.

The rearrangement joins TRBV10-3 to TRBJ1-1; 7 bases map to TRBD1. Sequencing used PBMCs or T cells enriched from blood (not recorded which). The source is a man aged 40-55 years who had recovered from COVID-19. CDR3 in DNA: TGTGCCATCAGTGAGGGGACAGCGAACACTGAAGCTTTCTTT. This encodes CAISEGTANTEAFF.